The 11 T cell receptor beta chains listed next were all sequenced from one sample in a study of tumor-infiltrating lymphocytes in primary liver carcinoma. A primer matching the constant region was used to make TCR beta cDNA from 500 ng of total RNA. Libraries for TCR beta were built through three nested multiplex PCR rounds, which together made up a slightly modified ARM-PCR procedure. Each of the first two PCR rounds ran approximately 11 cycles with TRBV1-TRBV30 forward and C-beta reverse primers. TCRdb re-derived calls from the multiplex PCR reads in MiXCR, one entry per CDR3 protein. The table has 90,000 to 140,000 distinct CDR3 sequences, around 80% seen once. Between roughly 20 and 33 mg of unsorted bulk tissue served as the source from which RNA and DNA were co-extracted. The specimen was liver tumor tissue from sampling region 3. The subset: tumor region T3, left-lateral pole. The receptors originated from a man in his forties with primary liver carcinoma and hepatitis B virus infection.

This clonotype was recorded at least ten times. The V and J genes are TRBV5-1 and TRBJ2-7; 10 bases line up with TRBD1. The CDR3 consists of 15 residues. Losses at the gene ends were 4 bases for V and 2 bases for J; bases not matched to a gene: 6. The germline CDR1 and CDR2 sequences are SGHRS and YFSETQ. The CDR3 DNA reads TGCGCCAGCAGCGGAGGGACAGGGGTGACCTACGAGCAGTACTTC. It specifies CASSGGTGVTYEQYF.

A remark on this clonotype: This may be a read error: a much more frequent sequence differs by one nucleotide. The genes are TRBV28 and TRBJ2-7; D perhaps matches TRBD1 (6 bases). Germline CDR1 reads MDHEN; CDR2 reads SYDVKM. CDR3 length equals 16 residues. V lost 7 bases, J lost 6 bases, and 25 bases lay in between. The CDR3 nucleotides are TGTGCCAGCAATCGCAATACAGGGCATCCTTTGGCCGAGCAGTACTTC. Translation: CASNRNTGHPLAEQYF.

This clonotype was seen only once. A read error may produce the germline difference seen at one junction end. The chain employs TRBV12-3 or TRBV12-4 and TRBJ2-5, with a possible D match to TRBD2 (5 bases). The CDR3 contains 13 residues. DNA of the CDR3: TGTACCAGCAGTTCATCCGGGGTGGAGACCCAGTACTTC. As protein: CTSSSSGVETQYF.

Notes on this clonotype: This may be a read error, as it is one base from a much larger clone. The chain uses TRBV5-1 and TRBJ1-4; D is undetermined. With 7 bases removed from V and 4 bases from J, the gap between germline ends came to 17 bases. CDR1 and CDR2 (germline): SGHRS, YFSETQ. The CDR3 consists of 15 residues. For the CDR3, the DNA is TGCGCCAGCTGCATAACCGGACCCAGTAATGAAAAACTGTTTTTT. It codes for CASCITGPSNEKLFF.

With respect to this clonotype: Sequence at one end of the junction differs from germline and may be a read error. The chain links TRBV11-2 to TRBJ2-7, with D perhaps given as TRBD1 or TRBD2 (6 bases each). In germline, CDR1 is SGHAT, CDR2 FQNNGV. The CDR3 runs 12 residues. Here the CDR3 DNA reads TGTGCCGGCAGTTCCGGGGGCTACGAGCAGTATTTC. As protein: CAGSSGGYEQYF.

On this clonotype: At one end the junction does not follow the germline gene, possibly because of a read error. CDR3 nucleotides: TGTGCCAGCAGCTTGCAAGCTAGCAGGAGCACAGATACGCAGTATTTT. Translated: CASSLQASRSTDTQYF. V usage is TRBV5-1 and J usage is TRBJ2-3; D perhaps matches TRBD2 (5 bases). Germline V lookup: CDR1 SGHRS, CDR2 YFSETQ. This CDR3 is built from 16 residues.

This clonotype appeared once. The chain couples TRBV6-6 to TRBJ2-5; no firm D call. CDR1 MNHNY and CDR2 SVGAGI come from the germline V gene (reference sequence). The CDR3 contains 12 residues. Trimming stripped 9 bases from V and 5 bases from J, with 13 bases between. The CDR3 coding sequence is TGTGCCAGGAACCCTGTCGCGGAGACCCAGTACTTC. Its translation: CARNPVAETQYF.

This chain uses TRBV6-5 with TRBJ2-1; D unclear. The CDR3 totals 13 residues. V lost 11 bases, J lost 4 bases, and 15 bases lay in between. Germline V CDR1 and CDR2: MNHEY, SVGAGI. The CDR3 DNA sequence: TGTGCCGGCAATTCCGGCCATTACAATGAGCAGTTCTTC. Protein product: CAGNSGHYNEQFF.

This clonotype occurred a few times. V gene TRBV7-2 combines with J gene TRBJ2-1; 16 positions match TRBD2. In germline, CDR1 is SGHTA, CDR2 FQGNSA. There are 19 residues in the CDR3. Trimming at V came to 4 bases and at J to 7 bases, leaving 13 bases not matched to a gene. The CDR3 region is CASSSRPGLAGGARNEQFF. The CDR3 nucleotides read TGTGCCAGCAGCTCCCGTCCGGGACTAGCGGGAGGGGCGAGGAATGAGCAGTTCTTC.

This chain connects TRBV29-1 to TRBJ2-1; D perhaps matches TRBD2 (5 bases). Germline V gene sequence: CDR1 SQVTM, CDR2 ANQGSEA. Trimming took 7 bases from V and 5 from J, leaving 18 bases between them. The CDR3 is 14 amino acids. The CDR3 DNA follows: TGCAGCGCCGGTACTAGAGGTTCCCACAATGAGCAGTTCTTC. It specifies CSAGTRGSHNEQFF.

Concerning this clonotype itself: The junction does not match germline at one end; this may be a read error. The chain combines TRBV7-9 with TRBJ2-1, with D possibly being TRBD1 (7 bases). CDR3 length: 15 amino acids. CDR1 is SEHNR, CDR2 FQNEAQ, per germline (reference sequence). CDR3 sequence: CTSRLRWQGGDEQFF. The CDR3 coding sequence is TGTACCAGCAGGTTGAGGTGGCAGGGGGGCGATGAGCAGTTCTTC.